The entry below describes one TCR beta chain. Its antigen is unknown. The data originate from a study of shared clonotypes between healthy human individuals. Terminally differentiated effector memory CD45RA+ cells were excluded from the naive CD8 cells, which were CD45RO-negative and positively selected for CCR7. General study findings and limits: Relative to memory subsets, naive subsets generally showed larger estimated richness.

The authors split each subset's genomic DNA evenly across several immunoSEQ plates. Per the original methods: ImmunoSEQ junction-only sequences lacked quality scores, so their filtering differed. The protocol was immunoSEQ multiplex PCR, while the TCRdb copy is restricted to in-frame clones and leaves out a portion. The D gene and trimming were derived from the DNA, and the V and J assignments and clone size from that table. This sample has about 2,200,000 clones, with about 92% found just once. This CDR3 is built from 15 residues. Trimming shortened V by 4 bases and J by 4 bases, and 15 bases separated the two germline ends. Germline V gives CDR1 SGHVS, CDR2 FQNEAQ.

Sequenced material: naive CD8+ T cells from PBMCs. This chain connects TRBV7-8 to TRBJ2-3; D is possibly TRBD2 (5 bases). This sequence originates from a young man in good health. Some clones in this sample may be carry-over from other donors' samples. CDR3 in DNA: TGTGCCAGCAGCTCCGCTTCTGCGAGGGCAGATACGCAGTATTTT. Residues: CASSSASARADTQYF. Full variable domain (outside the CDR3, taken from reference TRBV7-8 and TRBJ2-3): GAGVSQSPRYKVAKRGQDVALRCDPISGHVSLFWYQQALGQGPEFLTYFQNEAQLDKSGLPSDRFFAERPEGSVSTLKIQRTQQEDSAVYLCASSSASARADTQYFGPGTRLTVL.